Following are 2 T cell receptor beta chains from one sample sequenced in a study of cytomegalovirus exposure and HLA in healthy donors. Researchers ran the PCR with 60 Vbeta and 13 Jbeta primers. Sequenced by immunoSEQ multiplex PCR; TCRdb stores in-frame clones only, minus some. This table holds more than 60,000 clones, around 68% found once. The sequencing sample was made of PBMCs. The source of these receptors is a man in his forties in good health and CMV-seropositive.

This clone was seen only a few times. J is TRBJ2-7 and V is TRBV5-1, with TRBD1 matching over 7 bases. Germline values: CDR1 SGHRS, CDR2 YFSETQ. The ends lost 3 bases at V and 0 bases at J; junction bases unmatched: 6. The CDR3 spans 15 residues. The CDR3 loop reads CASSYSGTVSYEQYF. CDR3 in DNA: TGCGCCAGCAGCTACTCCGGGACAGTCTCCTACGAGCAGTACTTC.

The V gene is TRBV2, the J gene TRBJ2-4; weak D call: TRBD2 (6 bases). The CDR3 loop spans 13 amino acids. Trimming pared 4 bases from V and 9 bases from J, leaving 13 bases between. CDR1 and CDR2 (germline): SNHLY, FYNNEI. CDR3 sequence (DNA): TGTGCCAGCAGTGTAGCTCCGGAGGGCATTCAGTACTTC. Protein sequence: CASSVAPEGIQYF. Using reference TRBV2 and TRBJ2-4 for the parts outside the CDR3, the full variable domain is EPEVTQTPSHQVTQMGQEVILRCVPISNHLYFYWYRQILGQKVEFLVSFYNNEISEKSEIFDDQFSVERPDGSNFTLKIRSTKLEDSAMYFCASSVAPEGIQYFGAGTRLSVL.